This record covers a single T cell receptor beta chain. The length of the CDR3 is 15 residues. CDR1 is WNHNN, CDR2 SYGVQD, per germline (reference sequence). Trimming left V 5 bases short and J 0 bases short, with 14 bases between. TCRdb re-called the PCR reads with MiXCR, one entry per CDR3 protein. The data hold over 7,000 distinct CDR3 sequences, with about three fifths observed a single time. The data originate from a study of CD4 and CD8 cells across lung adenocarcinoma regions. The chain couples TRBV10-1 to TRBJ2-7; D gene uncertain. Sequences were obtained from CD4+ T cells from the center of a lung tumor. The origin of this receptor is a female donor with lung adenocarcinoma. The CD4 and CD8 labels of this study may be unreliable. CDR3 amino acids: CASSSTRPSSYEQYF. Written as DNA, the CDR3 is TGCGCCAGCAGTTCTACAAGGCCTAGCTCCTACGAGCAGTACTTC.